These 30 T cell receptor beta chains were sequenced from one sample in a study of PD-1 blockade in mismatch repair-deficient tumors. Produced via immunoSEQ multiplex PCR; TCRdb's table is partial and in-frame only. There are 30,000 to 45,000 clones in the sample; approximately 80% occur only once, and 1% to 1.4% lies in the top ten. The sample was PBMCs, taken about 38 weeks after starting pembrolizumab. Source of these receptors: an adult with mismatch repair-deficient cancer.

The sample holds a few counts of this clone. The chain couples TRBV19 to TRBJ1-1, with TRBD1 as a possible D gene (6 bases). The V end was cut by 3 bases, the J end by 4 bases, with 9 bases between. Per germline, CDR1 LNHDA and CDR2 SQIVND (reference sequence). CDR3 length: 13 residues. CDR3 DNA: TGTGCCAGTAGTATTGGACAGAGCACTGAAGCTTTCTTT. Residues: CASSIGQSTEAFF.

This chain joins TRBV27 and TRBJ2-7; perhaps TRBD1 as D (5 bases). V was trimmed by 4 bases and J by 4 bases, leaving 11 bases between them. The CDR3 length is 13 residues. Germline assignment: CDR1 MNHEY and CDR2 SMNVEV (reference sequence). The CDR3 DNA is TGTGCCAGCAGTTCCCCCCCAGGGTACGAGCAGTACTTC. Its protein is CASSSPPGYEQYF.

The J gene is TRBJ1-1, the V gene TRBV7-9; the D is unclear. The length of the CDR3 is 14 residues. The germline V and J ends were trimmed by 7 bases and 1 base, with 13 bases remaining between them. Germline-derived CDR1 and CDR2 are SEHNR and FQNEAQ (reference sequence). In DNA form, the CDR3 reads TGTGCCAGCACCCCGATGGGAGGGAACACTGAAGCTTTCTTT. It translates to CASTPMGGNTEAFF.

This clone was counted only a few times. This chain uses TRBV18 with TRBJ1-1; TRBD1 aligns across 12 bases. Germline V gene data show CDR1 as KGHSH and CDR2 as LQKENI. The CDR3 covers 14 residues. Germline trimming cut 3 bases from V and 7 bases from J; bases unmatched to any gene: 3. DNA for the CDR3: TGTGCCAGCTCACCCGGGACAGGGGGCGATGAAGCTTTCTTT. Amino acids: CASSPGTGGDEAFF.

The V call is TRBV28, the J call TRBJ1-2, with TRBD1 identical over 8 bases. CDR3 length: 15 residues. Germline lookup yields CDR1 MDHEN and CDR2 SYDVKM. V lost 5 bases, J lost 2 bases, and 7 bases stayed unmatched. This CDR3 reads CASSARQGLNYGYTF. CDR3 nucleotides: TGTGCCAGCAGTGCACGACAGGGGTTGAACTATGGCTACACCTTC.

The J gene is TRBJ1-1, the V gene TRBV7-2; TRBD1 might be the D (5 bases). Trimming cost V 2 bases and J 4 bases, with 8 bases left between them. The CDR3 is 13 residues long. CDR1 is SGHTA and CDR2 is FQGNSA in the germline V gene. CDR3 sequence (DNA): TGTGCCAGCAGCTTAACGGGGGGCACTGAAGCTTTCTTT. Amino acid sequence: CASSLTGGTEAFF.

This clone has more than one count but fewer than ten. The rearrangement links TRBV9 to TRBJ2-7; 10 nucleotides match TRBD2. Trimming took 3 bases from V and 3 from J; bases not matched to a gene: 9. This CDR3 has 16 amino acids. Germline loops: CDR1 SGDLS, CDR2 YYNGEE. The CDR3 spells CASSAGSGRTYYEQYF. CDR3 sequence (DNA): TGTGCCAGCAGCGCGGGTAGCGGGAGGACATACTACGAGCAGTACTTC. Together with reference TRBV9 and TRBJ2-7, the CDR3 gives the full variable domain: DSGVTQTPKHLITATGQRVTLRCSPRSGDLSVYWYQQSLDQGLQFLIQYYNGEERAKGNILERFSAQQFPDLHSELNLSSLELGDSALYFCASSAGSGRTYYEQYFGPGTRLTVT.

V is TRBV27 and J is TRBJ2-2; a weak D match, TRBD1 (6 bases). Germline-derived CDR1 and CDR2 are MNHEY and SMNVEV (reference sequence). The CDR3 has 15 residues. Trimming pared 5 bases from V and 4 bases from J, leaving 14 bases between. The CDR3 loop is CASSSLQGFTGELFF. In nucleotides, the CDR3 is TGTGCCAGCAGTAGCCTTCAGGGGTTCACCGGGGAGCTGTTTTTT.

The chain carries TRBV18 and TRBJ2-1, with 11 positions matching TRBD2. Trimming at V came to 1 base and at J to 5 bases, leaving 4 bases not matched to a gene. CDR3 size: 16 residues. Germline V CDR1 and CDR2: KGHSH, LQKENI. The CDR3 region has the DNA TGTGCCAGCTCACCACAGACTAGCGGGACCAACAATGAGCAGTTCTTC. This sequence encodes CASSPQTSGTNNEQFF.

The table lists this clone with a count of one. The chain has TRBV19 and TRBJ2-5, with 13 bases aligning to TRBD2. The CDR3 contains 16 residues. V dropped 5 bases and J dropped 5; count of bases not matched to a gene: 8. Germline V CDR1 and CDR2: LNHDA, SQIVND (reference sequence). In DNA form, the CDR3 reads TGTGCCAGTAGTTACGGACTAGCGGGAGAGTATGAGACCCAGTACTTC. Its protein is CASSYGLAGEYETQYF.

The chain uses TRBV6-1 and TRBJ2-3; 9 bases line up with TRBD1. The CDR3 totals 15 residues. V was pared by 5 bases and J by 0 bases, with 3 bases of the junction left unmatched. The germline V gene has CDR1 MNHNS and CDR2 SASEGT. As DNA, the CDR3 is TGTGCCAGCAGTAAAGACAGGGGGAGCACAGATACGCAGTATTTT. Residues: CASSKDRGSTDTQYF.

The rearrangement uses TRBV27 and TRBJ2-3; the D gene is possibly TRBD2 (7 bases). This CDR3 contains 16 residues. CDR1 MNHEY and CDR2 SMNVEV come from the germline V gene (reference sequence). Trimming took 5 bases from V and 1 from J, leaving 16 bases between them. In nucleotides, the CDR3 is TGTGCCAGCAGTGGGGGGAGGGGGTTCGGCACAGATACGCAGTATTTT. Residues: CASSGGRGFGTDTQYF.

The CDR3 here is CASSQDRVTDTQYF. The DNA of the CDR3 is TGCGCCAGCAGCCAAGATCGCGTAACAGATACGCAGTATTTT. The J gene is TRBJ2-3, the V gene TRBV4-1, with D uncertain. The CDR3 totals 14 residues. With 0 bases removed from V and 3 bases from J, the gap between germline ends came to 7 bases. CDR1 is MGHRA and CDR2 is YSYEKL in the germline V gene.

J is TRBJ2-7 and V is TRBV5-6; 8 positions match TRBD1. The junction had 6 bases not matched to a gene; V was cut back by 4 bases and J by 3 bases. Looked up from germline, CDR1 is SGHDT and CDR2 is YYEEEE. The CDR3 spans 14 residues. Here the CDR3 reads CASSKQGGDYEQYF. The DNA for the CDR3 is TGTGCCAGCAGCAAACAGGGGGGTGACTACGAGCAGTACTTC.

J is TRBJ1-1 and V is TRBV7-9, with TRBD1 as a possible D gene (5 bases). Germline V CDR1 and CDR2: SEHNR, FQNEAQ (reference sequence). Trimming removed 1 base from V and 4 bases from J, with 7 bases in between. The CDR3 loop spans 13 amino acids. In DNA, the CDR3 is TGTGCCAGCAGCTTAGAAGGGGTCACTGAAGCTTTCTTT. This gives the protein CASSLEGVTEAFF.

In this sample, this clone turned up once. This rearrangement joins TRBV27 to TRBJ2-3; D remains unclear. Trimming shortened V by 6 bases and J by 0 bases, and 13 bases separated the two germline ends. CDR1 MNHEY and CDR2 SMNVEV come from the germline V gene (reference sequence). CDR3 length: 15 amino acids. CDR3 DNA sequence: TGTGCCAGCAGCCGAGACTCCTATAGCACAGATACGCAGTATTTT. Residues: CASSRDSYSTDTQYF.

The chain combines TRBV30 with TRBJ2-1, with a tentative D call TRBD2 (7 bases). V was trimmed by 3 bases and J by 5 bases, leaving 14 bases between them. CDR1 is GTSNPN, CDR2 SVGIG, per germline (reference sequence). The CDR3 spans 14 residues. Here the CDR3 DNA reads TGTGCCTGGAGCTATGGGGGGGGGCACAATGAGCAGTTCTTC. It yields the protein CAWSYGGGHNEQFF.

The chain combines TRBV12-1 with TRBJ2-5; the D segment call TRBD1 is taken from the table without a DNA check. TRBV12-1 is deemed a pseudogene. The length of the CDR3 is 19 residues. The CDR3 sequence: CASSWARDRALVCQETQYF. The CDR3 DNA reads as TGTGCCAGCAGCTGGGCCAGGGACAGGGCGCTCGTATGCCAAGAGACCCAGTACTTC.

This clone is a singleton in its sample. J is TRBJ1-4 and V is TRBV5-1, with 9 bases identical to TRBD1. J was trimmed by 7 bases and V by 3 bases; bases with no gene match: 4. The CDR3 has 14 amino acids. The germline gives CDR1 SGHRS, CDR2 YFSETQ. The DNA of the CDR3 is TGCGCCAGCAGCTACAGGGGGCGCGGTGAAAAACTGTTTTTT. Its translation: CASSYRGRGEKLFF.

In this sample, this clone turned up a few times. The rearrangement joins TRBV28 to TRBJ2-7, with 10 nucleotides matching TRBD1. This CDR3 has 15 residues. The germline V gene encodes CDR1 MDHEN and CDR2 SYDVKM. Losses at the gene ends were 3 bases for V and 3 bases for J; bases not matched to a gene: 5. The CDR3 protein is CASSFSGTGVYEQYF. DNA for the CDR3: TGTGCCAGCAGTTTTTCCGGGACAGGGGTCTACGAGCAGTACTTC.

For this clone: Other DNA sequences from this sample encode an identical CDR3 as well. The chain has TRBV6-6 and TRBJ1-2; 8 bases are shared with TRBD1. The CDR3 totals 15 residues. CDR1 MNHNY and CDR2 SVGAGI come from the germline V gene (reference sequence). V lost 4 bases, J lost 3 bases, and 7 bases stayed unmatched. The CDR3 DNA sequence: TGTGCCAGCAGTTCCGGACAGGGACGGGACTATGGCTACACCTTC. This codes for CASSSGQGRDYGYTF.

The CDR3: CASSWGQGSQETQYF. The DNA of the CDR3 is TGTGCCAGCAGCTGGGGACAGGGGAGCCAAGAGACCCAGTACTTC. The chain recombines TRBV5-4 with TRBJ2-5; TRBD1 aligns across 10 bases. The germline gives CDR1 SGHNT, CDR2 YYREEE (reference sequence). V shed 3 bases, J shed 1 base, and the junction held 3 bases outside the gene matches. There are 15 residues in the CDR3.

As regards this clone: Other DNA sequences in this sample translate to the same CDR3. The CDR3 sequence is CASSLAPGSYNEQFF. CDR3 nucleotide sequence: TGCGCCAGCAGCTTGGCGCCCGGGTCCTACAATGAGCAGTTCTTC. The chain employs TRBV5-1 and TRBJ2-1; D remains ambiguous. The CDR3 has 15 amino acids. V lost 0 bases and J 1 base, leaving 8 bases between the germline ends. Germline V CDR1 and CDR2: SGHRS, YFSETQ.

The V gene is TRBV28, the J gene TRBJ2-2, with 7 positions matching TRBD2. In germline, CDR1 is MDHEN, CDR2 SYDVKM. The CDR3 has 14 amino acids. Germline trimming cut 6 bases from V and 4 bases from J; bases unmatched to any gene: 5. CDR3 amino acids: CASRVAGLTGELFF. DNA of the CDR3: TGTGCCAGCAGGGTAGCGGGCCTCACCGGGGAGCTGTTTTTT.

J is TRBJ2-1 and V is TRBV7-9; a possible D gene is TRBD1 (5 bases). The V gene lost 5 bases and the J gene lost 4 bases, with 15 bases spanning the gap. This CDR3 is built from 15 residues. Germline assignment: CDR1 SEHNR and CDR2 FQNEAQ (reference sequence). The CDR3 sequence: CASSPPKGKYNEQFF. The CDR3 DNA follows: TGTGCCAGCAGCCCTCCAAAGGGGAAGTACAATGAGCAGTTCTTC.

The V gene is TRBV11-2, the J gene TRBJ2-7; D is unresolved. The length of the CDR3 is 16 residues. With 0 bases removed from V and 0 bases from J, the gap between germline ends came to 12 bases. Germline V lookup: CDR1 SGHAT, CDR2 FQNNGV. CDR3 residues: CASSLDRSVISYEQYF. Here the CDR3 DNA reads TGTGCCAGCAGCTTAGACAGGTCAGTTATCTCCTACGAGCAGTACTTC.

The CDR3 nucleotides read TGTGCCAGCAGTCCACGGACAGGGGAAAGCTACACCTTC. Its protein is CASSPRTGESYTF. V usage is TRBV28 and J usage is TRBJ1-2; 9 positions match TRBD1. Germline CDR1 is MDHEN and CDR2 is SYDVKM. The CDR3 contains 13 residues. J lost 9 bases, V lost 5 bases, and 7 bases had no gene match.

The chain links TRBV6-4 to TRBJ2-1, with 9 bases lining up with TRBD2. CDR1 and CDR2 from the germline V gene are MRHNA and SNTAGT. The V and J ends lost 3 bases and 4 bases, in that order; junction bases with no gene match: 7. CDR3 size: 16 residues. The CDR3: CASSEVASGIYNEQFF. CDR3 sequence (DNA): TGTGCCAGCAGTGAGGTGGCTAGCGGGATTTACAATGAGCAGTTCTTC.

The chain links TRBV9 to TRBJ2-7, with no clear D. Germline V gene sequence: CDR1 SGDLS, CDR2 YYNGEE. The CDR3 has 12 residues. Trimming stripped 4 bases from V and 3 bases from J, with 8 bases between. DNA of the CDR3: TGTGCCAGCAGCCCCAACATCTACGAGCAGTACTTC. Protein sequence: CASSPNIYEQYF.

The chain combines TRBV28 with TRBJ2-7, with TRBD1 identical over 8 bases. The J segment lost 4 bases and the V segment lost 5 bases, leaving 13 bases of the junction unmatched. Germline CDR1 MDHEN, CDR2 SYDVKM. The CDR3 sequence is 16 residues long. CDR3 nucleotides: TGTGCCAGCAGTAAACAGCAGGGGGCCAAATCGTACGAGCAGTACTTC. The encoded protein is CASSKQQGAKSYEQYF.